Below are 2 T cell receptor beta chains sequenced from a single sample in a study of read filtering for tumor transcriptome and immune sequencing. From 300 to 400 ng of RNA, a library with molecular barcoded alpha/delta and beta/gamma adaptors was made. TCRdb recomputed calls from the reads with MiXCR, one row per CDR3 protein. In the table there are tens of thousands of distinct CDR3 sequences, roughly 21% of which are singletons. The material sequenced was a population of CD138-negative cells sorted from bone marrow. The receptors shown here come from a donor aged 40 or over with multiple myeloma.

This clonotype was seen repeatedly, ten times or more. CDR3 region: CASREPGQGSTGELFF. The CDR3 bases are TGTGCCAGCAGGGAACCGGGACAGGGGTCCACCGGGGAGCTGTTTTTT. The chain carries TRBV11-2 and TRBJ2-2, with 10 bases that match TRBD1. Trimming removed 6 bases from V and 4 bases from J; junction bases left unmatched: 8. This CDR3 comprises 16 residues. Looked up from germline, CDR1 is SGHAT and CDR2 is FQNNGV.

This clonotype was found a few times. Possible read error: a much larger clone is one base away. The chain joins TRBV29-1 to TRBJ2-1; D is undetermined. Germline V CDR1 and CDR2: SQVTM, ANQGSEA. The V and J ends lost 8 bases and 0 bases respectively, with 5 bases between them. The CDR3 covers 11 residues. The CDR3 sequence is CSWDSYNEQFF. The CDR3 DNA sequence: TGCAGCTGGGACTCCTACAATGAGCAGTTCTTC.